This T cell receptor beta chain was captured in a study of CXCR3-negative and CXCR3-positive naive CD8 T cells. Turning to the study itself: Some 140 million TRB reads were obtained in total, which works out to about 1.5 +/- 0.3 million per library.

Carrying UMI labels, the TRB cDNA libraries were prepared through 5' RACE. TCRdb re-called the 5' RACE reads, yielding one record per CDR3 amino acid sequence without DNA. Recorded for this sample: about 56,000 distinct CDR3 sequences. Triplicates of 300,000 cells were sorted from each CD8+ T cell subset. Whole-study findings and limits: TRBV-TRBJ usage was alike in naive CXCR3-negative and CXCR3-positive cells but differed in memory cells. CXCR3 expression partially decreased after cryopreservation; most assays used fresh PBMCs.

The CDR3 is 16 amino acids. Per the germline V gene, CDR1 is SGHTA and CDR2 is FQGTGA. About this clonotype: Antigen unknown.

The specimen was memory CD8+ T cells from blood. The rearrangement uses TRBV7-3 and TRBJ2-1. This TCR was recovered from a human donor in good health. Some clones in this sample may be carry-over from other donors' samples. The CDR3 loop reads CASSLVSSSAYNEQFF.